This T cell receptor beta chain came from a study of blood T cell repertoires in COVID-19. Looking at the study overall: Specimens from acute and convalescent COVID-19 originated in the United States, Italy and Spain.

The assay was immunoSEQ multiplex PCR, and TCRdb's table has in-frame clones only and misses some. The data hold about 180,000 clones, with 60% to 80% observed a single time. The J segment lost 6 bases and the V segment lost 4 bases, leaving 13 bases of the junction unmatched. Germline assignment: CDR1 SGDLS and CDR2 YYNGEE. CDR3 length: 16 residues. Participant age was about 18 to 100 years, and participants resided in fewer than 30 US areas. Two consecutive negative NP/OP PCR tests, clearance, or resolved symptoms defined Cohort 3 recovery. Sequenced input: PBMCs or T cells enriched from blood (not recorded which). The chain links TRBV9 to TRBJ2-3; 8 bases map to TRBD2. This clonotype was obtained from a woman in her fifties or sixties who had recovered from COVID-19. As DNA, the CDR3 is TGTGCCAGCAGCCCCGCGGGCGGGGGGACTCGGGATACGCAGTATTTT. Encoded protein: CASSPAGGGTRDTQYF.